One sample yielded the 27 T cell receptor beta chains listed below, sequenced in a study of blood T cells in healthy people across ages. Sample-barcoded 5' priming and a J-beta primer mix drove a second PCR of roughly 7 to 11 cycles. TCRdb analysed the 5' RACE reads with MiXCR anew, one entry per CDR3 protein. In the table there are about 1 million distinct CDR3 sequences, under 55% of which are singletons. Material: blood. Every receptor here comes from an older woman in good health.

The chain recombines TRBV20-1 with TRBJ1-1, with TRBD1 identical over 12 bases. CDR3 length: 15 residues. Germline assignment: CDR1 DFQATT and CDR2 SNEGSKA (reference sequence). Losses at the gene ends were 5 bases for V and 2 bases for J; bases not matched to a gene: 6. In DNA form, the CDR3 reads TGCAGTGCTGACCCCGGGACAGGGGGCAACACTGAAGCTTTCTTT. Translating gives CSADPGTGGNTEAFF.

This clonotype was observed a handful of times. This CDR3 is CASSQRALTTDTQYF. The CDR3 bases are TGTGCCAGCAGCCAGAGGGCCCTAACCACAGATACGCAGTATTTT. The gene calls are TRBV4-2 and TRBJ2-3; maybe TRBD2 (5 bases). CDR1 and CDR2 (germline): LGHNA, YNFKEQ. V shed 3 bases and J shed 2 bases, with 12 bases lying between them. CDR3 length: 15 amino acids.

This clonotype appeared a few times. The chain joins TRBV7-2 to TRBJ1-2; tentative D call: TRBD1 (5 bases). V lost 3 bases and J lost 7, with 15 bases in between. Germline assignment: CDR1 SGHTA and CDR2 FQGNSA. This CDR3 has 14 amino acids. DNA for the CDR3: TGTGCCAGCAGCTTTCAGGGAAACCCTCGTGGCTACACCTTC. It translates to CASSFQGNPRGYTF. Looking up the rest from reference TRBV7-2 and TRBJ1-2 gives the full variable domain: GAGVSQSPSNKVTEKGKDVELRCDPISGHTALYWYRQSLGQGLEFLIYFQGNSAPDKSGLPSDRFSAERTGGSVSTLTIQRTQQEDSAVYLCASSFQGNPRGYTFGSGTRLTVV.

The V and J genes are TRBV27 and TRBJ2-3; 7 nucleotides align to TRBD1. The CDR3 runs to 16 residues. The V and J ends lost 6 bases and 4 bases, in that order; junction bases with no gene match: 13. Germline lookup yields CDR1 MNHEY and CDR2 SMNVEV (reference sequence). This chain's CDR3 is CASSPITGQRADTQYF. CDR3 sequence (DNA): TGTGCCAGCAGCCCGATCACGGGACAGCGCGCAGATACGCAGTATTTT.

The chain uses TRBV9 and TRBJ2-1; a possible D gene is TRBD2 (6 bases). CDR3 length equals 15 residues. The germline V and J ends were trimmed by 4 bases and 10 bases, with 21 bases remaining between them. CDR1 is SGDLS and CDR2 is YYNGEE in the germline V gene. CDR3 amino acids: CASSPSGTVDMEQFF. CDR3 DNA: TGTGCCAGCAGCCCCTCCGGGACTGTTGATATGGAGCAGTTCTTC.

The chain carries TRBV10-3 and TRBJ1-6; no definite D call. Germline-derived CDR1 and CDR2 are ENHRY and SYGVKD. The CDR3 totals 14 residues. Trimming pared 0 bases from V and 5 bases from J, leaving 5 bases between. For the CDR3, the DNA is TGTGCCATCAGTGAGTCTTCGGATAATTCACCCCTCCACTTT. This gives the protein CAISESSDNSPLHF.

This rearrangement joins TRBV6-1 to TRBJ1-2; D is uncertain. The germline CDR1 and CDR2 sequences are MNHNS and SASEGT. Trimming stripped 8 bases from V and 7 bases from J, with 14 bases between. This CDR3 contains 12 residues. The CDR3 spells CASSGDPGGYTF. CDR3 DNA: TGTGCCAGCTCAGGAGACCCCGGTGGCTACACCTTC.

In the case of this clonotype: One end of the junction does not line up with germline, which may come from a read error. This chain uses TRBV7-6 with TRBJ2-1; unclear D gene. CDR3 size: 14 residues. In germline, CDR1 is SGHVS, CDR2 FNYEAQ. DNA of the CDR3: TGTGCCGGCAGCTTTAGGCACTTAGACAATGAGCAGTTCTTC. Translation gives CAGSFRHLDNEQFF.

CDR3 residues: CASSEVGDSRETQYF. The CDR3 nucleotides read TGTGCCAGCAGTGAAGTAGGGGACTCTCGGGAGACCCAGTACTTC. The chain recombines TRBV6-1 with TRBJ2-7; tentatively, D is TRBD2 (6 bases). The J call could be wrong; TRBJ2-5 is a better fit for the DNA end. The V gene's germline CDR1 is MNHNS and CDR2 SASEGT. CDR3 length: 15 amino acids.

This clonotype showed up just a few times. V is TRBV4-2 and J is TRBJ1-2; perhaps TRBD1 as D (5 bases). CDR3 length: 15 residues. CDR1 and CDR2 (germline): LGHNA, YNFKEQ. Trimming removed 4 bases from V and 0 bases from J, with 12 bases in between. Here the CDR3 reads CASSLSGTSNYGYTF. The DNA of the CDR3 is TGTGCCAGCAGCCTAAGTGGGACTTCTAACTATGGCTACACCTTC.

This clonotype was observed a single time. Given the absence of the conserved phenylalanine or tryptophan at the CDR3 end, a read error is likely. This chain uses TRBV15 with TRBJ2-3, with D possibly TRBD1 on 6 matching bases. Germline V lookup: CDR1 LNHNV, CDR2 YYDKDF (reference sequence). CDR3 length: 12 residues. V lost 5 bases, J lost 6 bases, and 9 bases lay in between. DNA of the CDR3: TGTGCCACCAGCGGACAGATGGATACGCAGTATTTG. This gives the protein CATSGQMDTQYL.

As to this clonotype: Since a much larger clone is just one base distant, this may be a read error. The chain joins TRBV27 to TRBJ2-4; TRBD2 matches at 11 bases. This CDR3 comprises 17 residues. CDR1 is MNHEY and CDR2 is SMNVEV in the germline V gene (reference sequence). The ends lost 8 bases at V and 13 bases at J; junction bases unmatched: 22. Here the CDR3 DNA reads TGTGCCAGCTCGCCGGGACTAGCGGCCAACTCCTACAATGAGCAGTACTTC. This codes for CASSPGLAANSYNEQYF.

This clonotype appeared a few times. The rearrangement links TRBV29-1 to TRBJ2-1; maybe TRBD2 (6 bases). Between the trimmed V and J ends, which lost 7 bases and 8 bases, there was a span of 12 bases. The CDR3 is 11 amino acids. Germline V lookup: CDR1 SQVTM, CDR2 ANQGSEA. The CDR3 DNA follows: TGCAGCGGGACGACTAGTTATGAGCAGTTCTTC. It is translated as CSGTTSYEQFF.

V usage is TRBV15 and J usage is TRBJ2-7; no definite D call. Germline V gene lookup returns CDR1 LNHNV and CDR2 YYDKDF (reference sequence). The CDR3 spans 15 residues. The ends were cut back, 5 bases at V and 0 bases at J, with 14 bases in the middle. The CDR3 sequence is CATSPRRASSYEQYF. The CDR3 nucleotides read TGTGCCACCAGCCCCCGGAGAGCTAGCTCCTACGAGCAGTACTTC. Full variable domain (rest looked up from reference TRBV15 and TRBJ2-7): DAMVIQNPRYQVTQFGKPVTLSCSQTLNHNVMYWYQQKSSQAPKLLFHYYDKDFNNEADTPDNFQSRRPNTSFCFLDIRSPGLGDTAMYLCATSPRRASSYEQYFGPGTRLTVT.

For this clonotype: Germline and junction disagree at one end, which may indicate a read error. The genes are TRBV28 and TRBJ2-7, with TRBD1 identical over 9 bases. Per the germline V gene, CDR1 is MDHEN and CDR2 is SYDVKM. The CDR3 has 15 residues. The chain's CDR3 is CASSLWTGDSYELYF. For the CDR3, the DNA is TGTGCCAGCAGTTTGTGGACAGGGGACTCCTACGAGCTGTACTTC.

The rearrangement uses TRBV5-1 and TRBJ2-7; 11 bases are a match to TRBD2. From germline, CDR1 is SGHRS and CDR2 YFSETQ. J lost 5 bases, V lost 4 bases, and 5 bases had no gene match. The length of the CDR3 is 14 residues. In DNA form, the CDR3 reads TGCGCCAGCAGCAAGACTAGCGGGGTCCACGAGCAGTACTTC. It translates to CASSKTSGVHEQYF.

This clonotype was seen only a few times. The CDR3 reads CASSLDQETTQYF. The CDR3, as DNA: TGTGCCAGCAGCTTAGATCAGGAGACTACGCAGTATTTT. The chain combines TRBV11-3 with TRBJ2-3; D is ambiguous. Germline CDR1 SGHNT, CDR2 YENEEA. CDR3 size: 13 residues. Between the trimmed V and J ends, which lost 0 bases and 8 bases, there was a span of 9 bases.

This clonotype was detected only once. This chain joins TRBV25-1 and TRBJ1-4; TRBD1 is a possible D gene (5 bases). Deletions cut 2 bases from V and 5 bases from J, with 9 bases between. Germline CDR1 reads MGHDK; CDR2 reads SYGVNS. There are 14 residues in the CDR3. CDR3 sequence (DNA): TGTGCCAGCAGTGAACAGGGACGGAATGAAAAACTGTTTTTT. Amino acids: CASSEQGRNEKLFF.

This clonotype was detected only a few times. CDR3 in DNA: TGTGCCAGCAGTTTGAACGGGAGAAGCATTCAGTACTTC. Protein: CASSLNGRSIQYF. The chain uses TRBV27 and TRBJ2-4; possible D gene TRBD2, 6 bases. From germline, CDR1 is MNHEY and CDR2 SMNVEV (reference sequence). This CDR3 has 13 amino acids. Trimming pared 3 bases from V and 9 bases from J, leaving 12 bases between.

As to this clonotype: Compared with germline, one end of the junction differs, possibly owing to a read error. J is TRBJ2-3 and V is TRBV11-1; 7 bases align to TRBD1. The germline CDR1 and CDR2 sequences are SGHAT and FQDESV (reference sequence). This CDR3 comprises 16 residues. The CDR3 protein is CASSPTGTVSTDTQYF. In DNA, the CDR3 is TGTGCCAGCAGCCCGACCGGGACAGTAAGCACGGATACGCAGTATTTT.

The CDR3 sequence is CSVEGDGENYGYTF. The CDR3 DNA follows: TGCAGCGTTGAAGGCGACGGGGAGAACTATGGCTACACCTTC. This chain uses TRBV29-1 with TRBJ1-2, with no clear D. Germline CDR1 and CDR2: SQVTM and ANQGSEA. V lost 1 base and J lost 2, with 11 bases in between. The CDR3 has 14 residues.

The chain couples TRBV27 to TRBJ1-6; the match to TRBD1 covers 7 bases. Germline assignment: CDR1 MNHEY and CDR2 SMNVEV (reference sequence). CDR3 length: 12 amino acids. V lost 6 bases and J lost 9; bases outside the gene matches: 2. CDR3 loop: CASRTGFSPLHF. The CDR3 DNA reads TGTGCCAGCAGGACAGGGTTTTCACCCCTCCACTTT.

CDR3 in DNA: TGCAGTGCTAGGACCGGGACCCCCGTCGGTCAGCCCCAGCATTTT. It encodes CSARTGTPVGQPQHF. The rearrangement uses TRBV20-1 and TRBJ1-5; D is possibly TRBD1 (5 bases). Germline V lookup: CDR1 DFQATT, CDR2 SNEGSKA (reference sequence). Between the trimmed V and J ends, which lost 3 bases and 6 bases, there was a span of 18 bases. The CDR3 extends over 15 amino acids.

Many counts were recorded for this clonotype. With a much larger clone just one base away, this may be a read error. V and J are TRBV20-1 and TRBJ2-1, with 11 bases identical to TRBD2. Near its end, the DNA agrees better with TRBJ2-7, so the J call may be wrong. From germline, CDR1 is DFQATT and CDR2 SNEGSKA (reference sequence). This CDR3 region has 15 residues. CDR3 in DNA: TGCAGTGCAATGGGACTAGCGGAATCCTACAATGAGCAGTACTTC. Protein sequence: CSAMGLAESYNEQYF.

This clonotype appeared a few times. This sequence joins TRBV7-3 and TRBJ1-6; 9 bases are a match to TRBD1. Unmatched junction bases numbered 8, after V lost 5 bases and J lost 9 bases. The CDR3 has 15 amino acids. CDR1 is SGHTA, CDR2 FQGTGA, per germline. The CDR3 DNA follows: TGTGCCAGCAGCCGGACAGGGGATCAACGTTCACCCCTCCACTTT. It specifies CASSRTGDQRSPLHF.

The genes are TRBV25-1 and TRBJ2-3; 16 bases agree with TRBD2. The CDR3 extends over 16 amino acids. CDR1 is MGHDK and CDR2 is SYGVNS in the germline V gene. The J segment lost 5 bases and the V segment lost 6 bases, leaving 5 bases of the junction unmatched. The CDR3 region is CASSAGLAGGRDTQYF. CDR3 nucleotide sequence: TGTGCCAGCAGCGCGGGACTAGCGGGAGGGCGAGATACGCAGTATTTT.

The gene calls are TRBV11-2 and TRBJ2-5; D gene ambiguous. Near its end, the DNA agrees better with TRBJ2-7, so the J call may be wrong. Germline CDR1 SGHAT, CDR2 FQNNGV. The CDR3 spans 13 residues. The CDR3 DNA reads as TGTGCCAGCAGCCCCAAGACCGACTACGAGCAGTACTTC. Translating gives CASSPKTDYEQYF.